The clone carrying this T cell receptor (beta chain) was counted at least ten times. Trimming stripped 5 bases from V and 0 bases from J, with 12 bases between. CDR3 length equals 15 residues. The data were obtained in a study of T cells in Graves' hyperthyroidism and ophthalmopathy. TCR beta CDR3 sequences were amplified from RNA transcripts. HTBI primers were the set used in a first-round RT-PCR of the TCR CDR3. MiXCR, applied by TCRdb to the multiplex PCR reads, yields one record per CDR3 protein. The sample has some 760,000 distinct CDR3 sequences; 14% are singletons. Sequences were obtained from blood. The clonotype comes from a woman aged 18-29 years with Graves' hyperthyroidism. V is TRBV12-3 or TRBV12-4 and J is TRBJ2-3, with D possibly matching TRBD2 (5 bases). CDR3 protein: CASSTIAPSTDTQYF. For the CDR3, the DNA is TGTGCCAGCAGTACTATAGCGCCGAGCACAGATACGCAGTATTTT.